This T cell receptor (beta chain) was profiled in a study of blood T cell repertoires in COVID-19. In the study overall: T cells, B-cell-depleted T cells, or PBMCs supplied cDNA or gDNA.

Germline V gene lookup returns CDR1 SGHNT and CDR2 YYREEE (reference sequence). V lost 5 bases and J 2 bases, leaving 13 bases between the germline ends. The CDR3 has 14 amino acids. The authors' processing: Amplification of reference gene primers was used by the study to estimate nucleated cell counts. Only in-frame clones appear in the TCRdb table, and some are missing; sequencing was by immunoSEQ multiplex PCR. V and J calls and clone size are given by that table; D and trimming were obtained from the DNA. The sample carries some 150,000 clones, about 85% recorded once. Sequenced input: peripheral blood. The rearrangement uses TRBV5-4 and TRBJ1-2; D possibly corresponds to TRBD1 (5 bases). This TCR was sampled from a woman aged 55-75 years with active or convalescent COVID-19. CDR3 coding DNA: TGTGCCAGCAGACCCGGGGGGTACAACTATGGCTACACCTTC. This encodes CASRPGGYNYGYTF.